Detailed here is one TCR beta chain. No antigen is known for it. Described time point: baseline, week 1 (first vaccination visit). Treatment denoted: pre-vaccination baseline after standard-of-care therapy. Each donor presented with a new WHO grade 3 or 4 astrocytoma that tested IDH1-mutant and showed ATRX loss. The data are from a study of a mutant IDH1 vaccine in newly diagnosed glioma. Study as a whole: Mean patient age was around 40 years; 62.5% were male and approximately 38% female. Patients previously underwent radiotherapy, temozolomide, or both, and most underwent both. Study outcomes and limitations: Pseudoprogression apparently tracked independently of changes in top peripheral T cell clonotypes.

Some clones are missing from TCRdb's copy, which holds only in-frame ones; the method was immunoSEQ multiplex PCR. The repertoire consists of around 59,000 clones, with approximately 91% occurring once and the leading ten covering roughly 2.5%. This CDR3 is built from 13 residues. Germline lookup yields CDR1 KGHSH and CDR2 LQKENI. Trimming cost V 6 bases and J 7 bases, with 15 bases left between them. Here the sequenced sample was PBMCs, taken from a glioma patient treated with radiotherapy, temozolomide or both. This TCR derives from a middle-aged man with glioma. The rearrangement joins TRBV18 to TRBJ1-1; D is undetermined. CDR3 coding DNA: TGTGCCAGCTCTTACAACTGGCGGGGTGAAGCTTTCTTT. Protein: CASSYNWRGEAFF.